This TCR beta chain was retrieved from a study of a mutant IDH1 vaccine in newly diagnosed glioma. The CDR3 has 11 residues. From germline, CDR1 is SGHAT and CDR2 FQNNGV. This table comes from immunoSEQ multiplex PCR, and its TCRdb copy is limited to in-frame clones, with some not included. The sample has roughly 69,000 clones; about 87% are singletons. Time point described: week 35, safety follow-up. The study gave 300 ug of mutant IDH1 20-mer peptide per vaccine dose, with topical imiquimod. With respect to this clone: As yet, its antigen is unknown. Germline is not matched at one junction end, which may reflect a read error.

The sample here was PBMCs, taken from a glioma patient whose treatment included an IDH1 peptide vaccine. The V and J genes are TRBV11-2 and TRBJ1-1; the D is unclear. This TCR was recovered from a man aged 25 to 40 with glioma. CDR3 DNA: TGTGCCAGCAGCTTAGTAACCAGACGACTCTTT. Its protein is CASSLVTRRLF.